Listed below are T cell receptor beta chains from one sample, sequenced in a study of vaccination and CD4 T cells after COVID-19. From the PCR reads, TCRdb called clonotypes with MiXCR, one entry per CDR3 protein. Here the sample spans fewer than 15,000 distinct CDR3 sequences, around 43% being singletons. These receptors have no known antigen. The specimen was CD4+ T cells from blood, cultured in vitro. These receptors were taken from a human donor who had recovered from COVID-19. CDR3s include the opening cysteine and the closing phenylalanine or tryptophan. A D gene is named only where the DNA matches it firmly. The listing skips clone size in some rows; elsewhere it reads once, few, many or a size class.

length: 12
size: once
D: -
J: TRBJ2-7
V: TRBV11-2
CDR3: CASSSRGDKQYF
DNA: TGTGCCAGCAGCTCAAGGGGGGACAAGCAGTACTTC

length: 17
size: few
D: -
J: TRBJ1-5
V: TRBV19
CDR3: CASSRWPRAIGNQPQHF
DNA: TGTGCCAGTAGTCGATGGCCCAGGGCGATCGGCAATCAGCCCCAGCATTTT

length: 14
size: -
D: -
J: TRBJ1-2
V: TRBV7-9
CDR3: CASSLGLQYYGYTF
DNA: TGTGCCAGCAGCTTAGGGTTACAGTACTATGGCTACACCTTC

length: 16
size: few
D: TRBD1
J: TRBJ1-6
V: TRBV6-1
CDR3: CASSRRTGARYSPLHF
DNA: TGTGCCAGCAGCAGAAGGACAGGGGCACGTTATTCACCCCTCCACTTT

length: 14
size: few
D: TRBD2
J: TRBJ2-1
V: TRBV20-1
CDR3: CSASRLAGAHEQFF
DNA: TGCAGTGCTAGCCGACTAGCGGGAGCCCATGAGCAGTTCTTC

length: 13
size: few
D: TRBD2
J: TRBJ2-5
V: TRBV20-1
CDR3: CSARTSVGGTQYF
DNA: TGCAGTGCGCGCACTAGCGTAGGTGGGACCCAGTACTTC

length: 14
size: once
D: -
J: TRBJ2-1
V: TRBV20-1
CDR3: CSALTSMGFNEQFF
DNA: TGCAGTGCCTTAACTAGTATGGGGTTCAATGAGCAGTTCTTC

length: 12
size: -
D: -
J: TRBJ1-1
V: TRBV20-1
CDR3: CSAHRKSTEAFF
DNA: TGCAGTGCTCATAGGAAGTCCACTGAAGCTTTCTTT

length: 13
size: -
D: -
J: TRBJ2-1
V: TRBV6-2/TRBV6-3
CDR3: CASSYPSAGTQFF
DNA: TGTGCCAGCAGTTACCCTTCGGCGGGGACTCAGTTCTTC

length: 14
size: -
D: -
J: TRBJ2-3
V: TRBV6-5
CDR3: CASSSGGRTDTQYF
DNA: TGTGCCAGCAGTTCAGGGGGGCGCACAGATACGCAGTATTTT

length: 12
size: -
D: -
J: TRBJ1-2
V: TRBV20-1
CDR3: CSAKQGLYGYTF
DNA: TGCAGTGCAAAACAGGGCCTCTATGGCTACACCTTC

length: 15
size: -
D: TRBD1
J: TRBJ1-6
V: TRBV4-2
CDR3: CASSKTGGHNSPLHF
DNA: TGTGCCAGCAGCAAAACAGGGGGCCACAATTCACCCCTCCACTTT

length: 15
size: -
D: -
J: TRBJ2-7
V: TRBV2
CDR3: CASKGLGGSIYEQYF
DNA: TGTGCCAGCAAGGGGTTAGGGGGGTCTATCTACGAGCAGTACTTC

length: 17
size: once
D: TRBD1
J: TRBJ2-1
V: TRBV24-1
CDR3: CATSGELGTGKVYEQFF
DNA: TGTGCCACCAGTGGCGAACTAGGGACAGGAAAGGTCTATGAGCAGTTCTTC

length: 15
size: -
D: TRBD1
J: TRBJ2-2
V: TRBV28
CDR3: CASTLTGANTGELFF
DNA: TGTGCCAGCACTTTGACAGGGGCGAACACCGGGGAGCTGTTTTTT

length: 15
size: -
D: TRBD1
J: TRBJ2-2
V: TRBV11-3
CDR3: CASKPGQGYTGELFF
DNA: TGTGCCAGCAAACCGGGACAGGGGTATACCGGGGAGCTGTTTTTT

length: 16
size: medium-sized
D: -
J: TRBJ2-5
V: TRBV20-1
CDR3: CSASRKGLPLGETQYF
DNA: TGCAGTGCTAGCCGGAAAGGGCTACCCCTGGGGGAGACCCAGTACTTC

length: 15
size: -
D: TRBD2
J: TRBJ2-1
V: TRBV30
CDR3: CAWARLAGEMNEQFF
DNA: TGTGCCTGGGCACGCTTAGCGGGAGAAATGAATGAGCAGTTCTTC

length: 12
size: -
D: -
J: TRBJ1-5
V: TRBV19
CDR3: CASTTPGQPQHF
DNA: TGTGCCAGTACAACCCCCGGACAGCCCCAGCATTTT

length: 17
size: -
D: TRBD2
J: TRBJ2-1
V: TRBV20-1
CDR3: CSARKGGREAAYNEQFF
DNA: TGCAGTGCTCGTAAGGGGGGGCGGGAGGCTGCGTACAATGAGCAGTTCTTC

length: 14
size: -
D: -
J: TRBJ2-7
V: TRBV29-1
CDR3: CSVEGGGNVCEQYF
DNA: TGCAGCGTTGAGGGGGGAGGAAACGTTTGCGAGCAGTACTTC

length: 16
size: -
D: TRBD2
J: TRBJ2-7
V: TRBV20-1
CDR3: CSARDFVLGTSREQYF
DNA: TGCAGTGCTAGAGATTTTGTTCTTGGGACTAGTCGCGAGCAGTACTTC

length: 15
size: -
D: TRBD2
J: TRBJ2-7
V: TRBV27
CDR3: CASSTILAGAHEQYF
DNA: TGTGCCAGCAGTACAATACTAGCGGGAGCCCACGAGCAGTACTTC

length: 14
size: few
D: TRBD1
J: TRBJ1-2
V: TRBV6-1
CDR3: CASSGGQGTYGYTF
DNA: TGTGCCAGCAGTGGAGGACAGGGAACCTATGGCTACACCTTC

length: 15
size: -
D: -
J: TRBJ2-3
V: TRBV20-1
CDR3: CSAEGRRQGLDTQYF
DNA: TGCAGTGCCGAGGGGCGGCGCCAGGGGTTAGATACGCAGTATTTT

length: 13
size: -
D: -
J: TRBJ1-6
V: TRBV28
CDR3: CASLDRWNSPLHF
DNA: TGTGCCAGCCTAGACAGGTGGAATTCACCCCTCCACTTT

length: 14
size: medium-sized
D: -
J: TRBJ1-5
V: TRBV6-1
CDR3: CASTSSGNNQPQHF
DNA: TGTGCCAGTACTTCATCGGGGAACAATCAGCCCCAGCATTTT

length: 13
size: -
D: -
J: TRBJ1-1
V: TRBV19
CDR3: CASSRSLAGTAFF
DNA: TGTGCCAGTAGTAGGAGTCTGGCAGGGACAGCTTTCTTT

length: 12
size: once
D: -
J: TRBJ2-1
V: TRBV4-2
CDR3: CASSQDIREQFF
DNA: TGTGCCAGCAGCCAAGATATTCGCGAGCAGTTCTTC

length: 18
size: few
D: TRBD2
J: TRBJ2-2
V: TRBV6-5
CDR3: CASSYFPAGGPNTGELFF
DNA: TGTGCCAGCAGTTACTTCCCAGCGGGAGGGCCTAACACCGGGGAGCTGTTTTTT

length: 14
size: few
D: -
J: TRBJ1-1
V: TRBV19
CDR3: CASSMGGAGTEAFF
DNA: TGTGCCAGTAGTATGGGCGGGGCGGGAACTGAAGCTTTCTTT

length: 14
size: few
D: -
J: TRBJ2-3
V: TRBV20-1
CDR3: CSARDGTSTDTQYF
DNA: TGCAGTGCTAGAGATGGGACGAGCACAGATACGCAGTATTTT

length: 16
size: -
D: -
J: TRBJ2-7
V: TRBV7-2
CDR3: CASSQDPTRPIHEQYF
DNA: TGCGCCAGCAGCCAAGACCCTACTAGGCCGATCCACGAGCAGTACTTC

length: 13
size: -
D: -
J: TRBJ2-2
V: TRBV19
CDR3: CATQPRLRGELFF
DNA: TGTGCCACCCAACCCAGGTTGCGCGGGGAGCTGTTTTTT

length: 15
size: once
D: TRBD2
J: TRBJ2-5
V: TRBV12-3/TRBV12-4
CDR3: CASNSGLAGAETQYF
DNA: TGTGCCAGCAATTCGGGACTAGCGGGAGCAGAGACCCAGTACTTC

length: 20
size: -
D: -
J: TRBJ1-6
V: TRBV21-1
CDR3: CASSYNTGTVGSSYNSPLHF
DNA: TGTGCCAGCAGCTACAATACCGGGACAGTGGGAAGCTCCTATAATTCACCCCTCCACTTT

length: 16
size: -
D: TRBD2
J: TRBJ2-7
V: TRBV20-1
CDR3: CSARRSSGRFPYEQYF
DNA: TGCAGTGCTAGAAGGAGTAGCGGGAGGTTCCCCTACGAGCAGTACTTC

length: 14
size: few
D: TRBD2
J: TRBJ2-3
V: TRBV20-1
CDR3: CSAREAGGVDTQYF
DNA: TGCAGTGCTAGAGAGGCGGGAGGAGTAGATACGCAGTATTTT

length: 18
size: -
D: TRBD2
J: TRBJ2-1
V: TRBV2
CDR3: CASSEGFAAGGTYNEQFF
DNA: TGTGCCAGCAGTGAAGGTTTCGCCGCGGGAGGTACCTACAATGAGCAGTTCTTC

length: 17
size: -
D: TRBD1
J: TRBJ1-6
V: TRBV27
CDR3: CASSLENRGDLNSPLHF
DNA: TGTGCCAGCAGTTTAGAGAACAGGGGGGATCTAAATTCACCCCTCCACTTT

length: 17
size: -
D: TRBD1
J: TRBJ1-1
V: TRBV6-1
CDR3: CASSGPGQGFSNTEAFF
DNA: TGTGCCAGCAGTGGTCCGGGACAGGGATTTTCGAACACTGAAGCTTTCTTT

length: 13
size: -
D: -
J: TRBJ2-3
V: TRBV20-1
CDR3: CSAAPDLRDTQYF
DNA: TGCAGTGCTGCCCCCGACCTGAGGGATACGCAGTATTTT